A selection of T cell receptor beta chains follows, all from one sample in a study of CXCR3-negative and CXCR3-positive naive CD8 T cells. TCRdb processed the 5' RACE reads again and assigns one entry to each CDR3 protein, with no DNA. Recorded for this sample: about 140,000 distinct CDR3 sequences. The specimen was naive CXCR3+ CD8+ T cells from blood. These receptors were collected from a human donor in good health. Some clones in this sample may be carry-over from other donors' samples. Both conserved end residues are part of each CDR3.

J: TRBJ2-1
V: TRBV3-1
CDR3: CASSHLSRCHTVVDNEQFF

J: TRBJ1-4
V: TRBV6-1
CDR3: CASSAAPGQVEKLFF

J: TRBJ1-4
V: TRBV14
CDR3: CASSQVGGVSNEKLFF

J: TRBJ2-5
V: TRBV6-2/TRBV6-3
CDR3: CASSYSGLAPWAGVRRETQYF

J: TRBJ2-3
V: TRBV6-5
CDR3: CASSSVVQREATDTQYF

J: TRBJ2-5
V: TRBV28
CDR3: CASRLDREETQYF

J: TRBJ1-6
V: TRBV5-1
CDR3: CASSLESHNNSPLHF

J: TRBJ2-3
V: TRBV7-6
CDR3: CASSLLAGEVDTQYF

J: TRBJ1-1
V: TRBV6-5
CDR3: CASGQGLDTEAFF

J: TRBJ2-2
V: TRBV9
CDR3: CASSVEGGGTGELFF

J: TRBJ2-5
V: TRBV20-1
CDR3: CSAMGLAGAPQETQYF